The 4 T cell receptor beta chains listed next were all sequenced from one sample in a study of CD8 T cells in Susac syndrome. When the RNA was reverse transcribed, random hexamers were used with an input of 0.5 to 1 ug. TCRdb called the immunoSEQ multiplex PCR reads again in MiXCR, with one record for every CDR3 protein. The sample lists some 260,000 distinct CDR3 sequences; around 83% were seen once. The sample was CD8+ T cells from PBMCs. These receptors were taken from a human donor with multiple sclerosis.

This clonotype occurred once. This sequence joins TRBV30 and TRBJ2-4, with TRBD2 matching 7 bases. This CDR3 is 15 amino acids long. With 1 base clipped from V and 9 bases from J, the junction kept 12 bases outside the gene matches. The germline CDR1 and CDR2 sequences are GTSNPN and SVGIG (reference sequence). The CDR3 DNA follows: TGTGCCTGGAGTGAAGTGGGAGGGCCTGTGAGCATTCAGTACTTC. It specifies CAWSEVGGPVSIQYF.

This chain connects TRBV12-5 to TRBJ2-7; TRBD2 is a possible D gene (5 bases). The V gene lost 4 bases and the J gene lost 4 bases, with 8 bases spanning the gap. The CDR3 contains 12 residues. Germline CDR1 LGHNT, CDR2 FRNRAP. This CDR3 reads CASGWTAYEQYF. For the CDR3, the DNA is TGTGCTAGTGGTTGGACTGCTTACGAGCAGTACTTC.

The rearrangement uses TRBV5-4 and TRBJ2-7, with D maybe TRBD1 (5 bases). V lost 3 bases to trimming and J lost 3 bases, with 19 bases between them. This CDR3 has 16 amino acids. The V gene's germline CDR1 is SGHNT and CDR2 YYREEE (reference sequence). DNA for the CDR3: TGTGCCAGCAGCTACCATAAGGACACAAAACTCTACGAGCAGTACTTC. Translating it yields CASSYHKDTKLYEQYF.

CDR3 protein: CSVRTGGTEAFF. The CDR3 DNA is TGCAGCGTTCGGACAGGGGGAACTGAAGCTTTCTTT. The J gene is TRBJ1-1, the V gene TRBV29-1, with 10 positions matching TRBD1. V shed 5 bases and J 5 bases; nucleotides not matched to a gene: 2. Germline values: CDR1 SQVTM, CDR2 ANQGSEA. The CDR3 covers 12 residues.